This T cell receptor beta chain comes out of a study of CD8 T cells in ankylosing spondylitis. This CDR3 spans 14 amino acids. J lost 6 bases, V lost 5 bases, and 5 bases had no gene match. This clonotype was seen at least ten times. No antigen is known for it. Libraries for TCR beta were made by quantitative 5'-RACE with molecular barcodes. TCRdb ran MiXCR on the 5' RACE reads and lists one entry per CDR3 protein. This table holds roughly 120,000 distinct CDR3 sequences, around 7% found once. Study findings and constraints: With a CD8+ phenotype, disease-linked clones were relatively rare in peripheral blood. Earlier work had already found some motif variants in reactive arthritis synovial fluid and blood. Blood from ankylosing spondylitis patients appeared to carry a characteristic roughly 8-variant TCR beta motif.

This TCR was sampled from a male donor with ankylosing spondylitis or in good health (not recorded which). The sample comprised blood, either unsorted or a sorted T cell fraction (not recorded which). The chain uses TRBV12-3 or TRBV12-4 and TRBJ1-1; 11 bases map to TRBD1. The CDR3: CASSPGQGAAEAFF. CDR3 DNA: TGTGCCAGCAGTCCTGGACAGGGGGCTGCTGAAGCTTTCTTT.